A selection of T cell receptor beta chains follows, all from one sample in a study of blood T cells in healthy people across ages. TCRdb reprocessed the 5' RACE reads with MiXCR, giving one entry per CDR3 protein. The profile shows 600,000 to 1,000,000 distinct CDR3 sequences, 20% to 25% of them singletons. This sample was also put to use in a study of T cells of mothers and their children.

The material sequenced was blood. Every receptor here comes from a boy under 18 in good health. The CDR3 runs from the conserved cysteine through the conserved F or W. The D gene is left open where the match is weak. Some rows have no size entry. The others give once, few or many, or a class for an expanded clone.

v_gene: TRBV6-2/TRBV6-3
d_gene: .
j_gene: TRBJ2-7
abundance: .
CDR3nt: TGTGCCAGCCGTCGCTGGTTGTCCCAGAGCTCCTACGAGCAGTACTTC
CDR3aa: CASRRWLSQSSYEQYF

v_gene: TRBV9
d_gene: TRBD2
j_gene: TRBJ2-1
abundance: .
CDR3nt: TGTGCCAGCAGCCATTCAACTAAATCAGCGGGACCAGGGTATGAGCAGTTCTTC
CDR3aa: CASSHSTKSAGPGYEQFF

v_gene: TRBV29-1
d_gene: .
j_gene: TRBJ2-7
abundance: .
CDR3nt: TGCAGCGTTGAAGACGCGATGGGACGGGGGGCCGACGAGCAGTACTTC
CDR3aa: CSVEDAMGRGADEQYF

v_gene: TRBV28
d_gene: TRBD1
j_gene: TRBJ1-2
abundance: .
CDR3nt: TGTGCCAGCAGTTTATTTGGCGGCCAGGGGGTCCGTGGCTATGGCTACACCTTC
CDR3aa: CASSLFGGQGVRGYGYTF

v_gene: TRBV20-1
d_gene: TRBD1
j_gene: TRBJ1-4
abundance: few
CDR3nt: TGCAGTGCTAGAAAACAGGGGTTTTATGAAAAACTGTTTTTT
CDR3aa: CSARKQGFYEKLFF

v_gene: TRBV4-1
d_gene: .
j_gene: TRBJ2-4
abundance: .
CDR3nt: TGCGCCAGCAGCCAAGGTCGCCTCTTAAAAAACATTCAGTACTTC
CDR3aa: CASSQGRLLKNIQYF

v_gene: TRBV7-2
d_gene: TRBD1
j_gene: TRBJ2-5
abundance: .
CDR3nt: TGTGCCAGCAGCCCTTGTCAAAGGGGACAGACAGAAGAGACCCAGTACTTC
CDR3aa: CASSPCQRGQTEETQYF

v_gene: TRBV10-3
d_gene: .
j_gene: TRBJ2-7
abundance: few
CDR3nt: TGTGCCGTTGCACGGGACGTCTCCTACGAGCAGTACTTC
CDR3aa: CAVARDVSYEQYF

v_gene: TRBV5-1
d_gene: TRBD2
j_gene: TRBJ2-3
abundance: .
CDR3nt: TGCGCCAGCAGCTTAGAACTAGCGGGAGCTTCTAGCACAGATACGCAGTATTTT
CDR3aa: CASSLELAGASSTDTQYF

v_gene: TRBV24-1
d_gene: .
j_gene: TRBJ2-5
abundance: .
CDR3nt: TGTGCCACTGGGGCTGGGGTTCGTACCCAAGAGACCCAGTACTTC
CDR3aa: CATGAGVRTQETQYF

v_gene: TRBV5-1
d_gene: TRBD1
j_gene: TRBJ1-5
abundance: .
CDR3nt: TGCGCCAGCAGCGCGGGACAGGGGAGCAATCAGCCCCAGCATTTT
CDR3aa: CASSAGQGSNQPQHF

v_gene: TRBV20-1
d_gene: TRBD2
j_gene: TRBJ2-7
abundance: .
CDR3nt: TGCAGTGCCAAGCGGGAGGGTACCTACGAGCAGTACTTC
CDR3aa: CSAKREGTYEQYF

v_gene: TRBV20-1
d_gene: TRBD1
j_gene: TRBJ1-6
abundance: .
CDR3nt: TGCAGTGCTAGAGGGGGGAACAGGGGGGCTTCGTATTCACCCCTCCACTTT
CDR3aa: CSARGGNRGASYSPLHF

v_gene: TRBV4-1
d_gene: .
j_gene: TRBJ2-7
abundance: .
CDR3nt: TGCGCCAGCAGCCTAACCCCCGGACTAGGGGGCGAGCAGTACTTC
CDR3aa: CASSLTPGLGGEQYF

v_gene: TRBV15
d_gene: TRBD1
j_gene: TRBJ1-5
abundance: few
CDR3nt: TGTGCCACCAGCGTCGGACAGGGGCCTCAGCCCCAGCATTTT
CDR3aa: CATSVGQGPQPQHF

v_gene: TRBV29-1
d_gene: TRBD2
j_gene: TRBJ2-2
abundance: few
CDR3nt: TGCAGCGTCATGCCTCGCGGGAGTAGGCCCGGGGAGCTGTTTTTT
CDR3aa: CSVMPRGSRPGELFF

v_gene: TRBV28
d_gene: .
j_gene: TRBJ1-1
abundance: few
CDR3nt: TGTGCCAGCATGAGAATTGAAGCTTTCTTT
CDR3aa: CASMRIEAFF

v_gene: TRBV7-2
d_gene: TRBD2
j_gene: TRBJ2-7
abundance: many
CDR3nt: TGTGCCAGCAGGGGGGCTAGCGGGAGCCCCAACGAGCAGTACTTC
CDR3aa: CASRGASGSPNEQYF

v_gene: TRBV4-2
d_gene: TRBD2
j_gene: TRBJ2-3
abundance: .
CDR3nt: TGTGCCAGCAGCCAAAATAGCGGGAGGGCCACAGATACGCAGTATTTT
CDR3aa: CASSQNSGRATDTQYF

v_gene: TRBV29-1
d_gene: .
j_gene: TRBJ2-6
abundance: few
CDR3nt: TGCAGCGCCCAGCACGGGGGGCTTGGGGCCAACGTCCTGACTTTC
CDR3aa: CSAQHGGLGANVLTF

v_gene: TRBV6-5
d_gene: TRBD1
j_gene: TRBJ2-7
abundance: .
CDR3nt: TGTGCCAGCAGCTTAGAGTGGGACAGGGGAAGATGGGAGCAGTACTTC
CDR3aa: CASSLEWDRGRWEQYF

v_gene: TRBV9
d_gene: .
j_gene: TRBJ1-4
abundance: few
CDR3nt: TGTGCCAGCAGCCCGGAGCTACAGGTTAATGAAAAACTGTTTTTT
CDR3aa: CASSPELQVNEKLFF

v_gene: TRBV6-2/TRBV6-3
d_gene: .
j_gene: TRBJ2-2
abundance: many
CDR3nt: TGTGCCAGCTGGGAAGCCGGGGAGCTGTTTTTT
CDR3aa: CASWEAGELFF

v_gene: TRBV10-3
d_gene: .
j_gene: TRBJ1-2
abundance: .
CDR3nt: TGTGCCAGCATCATGGGGATCGGAGATGGCTACACCTTC
CDR3aa: CASIMGIGDGYTF

v_gene: TRBV28
d_gene: .
j_gene: TRBJ2-3
abundance: few
CDR3nt: TGTGCCAGCAGTTCATGGACTGGGTACACAGATACGCAGTATTTT
CDR3aa: CASSSWTGYTDTQYF

v_gene: TRBV5-1
d_gene: .
j_gene: TRBJ2-1
abundance: .
CDR3nt: TGCGCCAGCAGCTTGGTAGGGGGGAATTACAATGAGCAGTTCTTC
CDR3aa: CASSLVGGNYNEQFF

v_gene: TRBV7-9
d_gene: .
j_gene: TRBJ1-1
abundance: .
CDR3nt: TGTGCCAGCAGCTTAAGGGGAAACACTGAAGCTTCCTTT
CDR3aa: CASSLRGNTEASF

v_gene: TRBV12-3/TRBV12-4
d_gene: TRBD2
j_gene: TRBJ2-3
abundance: once
CDR3nt: TGTGCCAGCAGTTTATGGGGGGGGACGTCTTGGGATACGCAGTATTTT
CDR3aa: CASSLWGGTSWDTQYF

v_gene: TRBV5-5
d_gene: .
j_gene: TRBJ1-1
abundance: few
CDR3nt: TGTGCCAGCACCACTACCCAGGGAAGAACTGAAGCTTTCTTT
CDR3aa: CASTTTQGRTEAFF

v_gene: TRBV14
d_gene: .
j_gene: TRBJ2-5
abundance: .
CDR3nt: TGTGCCAGCAGCCCATTAGTGGGGGGGCGAATGGAGACCCAGTACTTC
CDR3aa: CASSPLVGGRMETQYF

v_gene: TRBV7-3
d_gene: .
j_gene: TRBJ2-1
abundance: .
CDR3nt: TGTGCCAGCAGCACAACAAGTTACAATGAGCAGTTCTTC
CDR3aa: CASSTTSYNEQFF